The sequence of this T cell receptor beta chain was determined in a study of cytomegalovirus exposure and HLA in healthy donors. Whole-study results and caveats: Analysis performed later found more than 15,000 TCR beta sequences associated with HLA alleles at 0.05 false discovery rate.

This PCR relied on a set of 60 Vbeta primers and 13 Jbeta primers. TCRdb keeps only in-frame clones here, not all; method: immunoSEQ multiplex PCR. The table records some 120,000 clones, 70% to 85% of them present only once. On this clone itself: Its antigen is as yet unknown.

Germline lookup yields CDR1 MNHEY and CDR2 SVGAGI. Trimming pared 7 bases from V and 0 bases from J, leaving 9 bases between. The CDR3 runs 13 residues. The specimen sequenced was PBMCs. The receptor comes from a woman between 45 and 60 years old in good health and CMV-seronegative. The chain recombines TRBV6-5 with TRBJ1-1; D possibly corresponds to TRBD1 (6 bases). As DNA, the CDR3 is TGTGCCAGCATGGGGGCCTTGAACACTGAAGCTTTCTTT. This gives the protein CASMGALNTEAFF.